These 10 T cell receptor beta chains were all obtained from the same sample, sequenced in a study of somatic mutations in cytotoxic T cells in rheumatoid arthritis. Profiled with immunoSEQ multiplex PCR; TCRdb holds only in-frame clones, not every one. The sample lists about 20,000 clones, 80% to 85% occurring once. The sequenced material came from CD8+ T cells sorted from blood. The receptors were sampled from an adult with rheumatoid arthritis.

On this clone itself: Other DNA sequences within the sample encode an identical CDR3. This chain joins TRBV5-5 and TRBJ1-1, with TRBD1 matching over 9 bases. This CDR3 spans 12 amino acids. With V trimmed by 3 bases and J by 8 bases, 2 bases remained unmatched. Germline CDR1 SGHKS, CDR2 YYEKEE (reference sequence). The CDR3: CASSWTGEEAFF. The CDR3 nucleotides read TGTGCCAGCAGCTGGACAGGGGAAGAAGCTTTCTTT.

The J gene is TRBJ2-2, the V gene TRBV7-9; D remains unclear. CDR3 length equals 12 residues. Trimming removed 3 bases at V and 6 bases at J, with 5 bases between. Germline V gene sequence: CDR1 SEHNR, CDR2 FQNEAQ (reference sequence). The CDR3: CASSFQAGELFF. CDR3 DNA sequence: TGTGCCAGCAGCTTTCAGGCCGGGGAGCTGTTTTTT.

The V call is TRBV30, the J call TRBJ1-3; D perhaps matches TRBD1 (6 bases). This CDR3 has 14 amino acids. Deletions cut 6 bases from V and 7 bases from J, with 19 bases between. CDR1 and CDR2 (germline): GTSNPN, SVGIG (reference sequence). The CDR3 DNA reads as TGTGCCTGCCCCGAACAGGGTATCGGGAACACCATATATTTT. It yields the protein CACPEQGIGNTIYF.

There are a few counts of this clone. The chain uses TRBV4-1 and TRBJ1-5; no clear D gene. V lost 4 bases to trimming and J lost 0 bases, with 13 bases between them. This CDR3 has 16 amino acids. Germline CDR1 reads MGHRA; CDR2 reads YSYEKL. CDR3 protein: CASSPGESYSNQPQHF. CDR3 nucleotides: TGCGCCAGCAGCCCAGGAGAGAGCTATAGCAATCAGCCCCAGCATTTT.

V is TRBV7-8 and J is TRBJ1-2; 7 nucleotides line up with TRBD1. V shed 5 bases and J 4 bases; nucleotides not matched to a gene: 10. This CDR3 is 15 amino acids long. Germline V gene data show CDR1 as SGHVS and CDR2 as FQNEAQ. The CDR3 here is CASSKGQDRFYGYTF. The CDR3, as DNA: TGTGCCAGCAGCAAAGGACAGGACAGATTCTATGGCTACACCTTC.

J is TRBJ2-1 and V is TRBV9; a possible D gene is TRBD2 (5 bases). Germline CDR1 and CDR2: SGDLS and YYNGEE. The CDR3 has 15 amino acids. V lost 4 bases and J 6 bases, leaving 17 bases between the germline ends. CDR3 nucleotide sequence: TGTGCCAGCAGCCCACCATCCACTAGGTCCAATGAGCAGTTCTTC. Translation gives CASSPPSTRSNEQFF.

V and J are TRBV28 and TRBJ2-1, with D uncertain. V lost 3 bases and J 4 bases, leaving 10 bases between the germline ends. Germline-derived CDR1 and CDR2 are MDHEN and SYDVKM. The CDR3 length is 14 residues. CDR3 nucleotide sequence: TGTGCCAGCAGTTTCTTAACAGTTTACAATGAGCAGTTCTTC. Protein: CASSFLTVYNEQFF.

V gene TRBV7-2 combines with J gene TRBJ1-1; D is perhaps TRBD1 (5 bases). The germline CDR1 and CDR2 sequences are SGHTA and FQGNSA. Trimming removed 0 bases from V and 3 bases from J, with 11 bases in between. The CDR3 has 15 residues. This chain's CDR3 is CASSLAGPLDTEAFF. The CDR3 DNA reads TGTGCCAGCAGCTTAGCGGGACCGTTAGACACTGAAGCTTTCTTT.

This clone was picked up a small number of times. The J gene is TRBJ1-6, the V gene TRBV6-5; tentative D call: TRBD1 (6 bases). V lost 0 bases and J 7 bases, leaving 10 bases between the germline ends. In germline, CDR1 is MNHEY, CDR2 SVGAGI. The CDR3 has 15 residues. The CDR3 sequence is CASSYSPGVNSPLHF. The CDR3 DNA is TGTGCCAGCAGTTACTCCCCAGGGGTCAATTCACCCCTCCACTTT.

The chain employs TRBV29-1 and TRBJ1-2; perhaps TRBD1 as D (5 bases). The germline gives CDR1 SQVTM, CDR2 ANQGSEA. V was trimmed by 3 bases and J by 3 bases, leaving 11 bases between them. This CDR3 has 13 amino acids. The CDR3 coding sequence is TGCAGCGTTGACGGCAGGGAAGACTATGGCTACACCTTC. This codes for CSVDGREDYGYTF.